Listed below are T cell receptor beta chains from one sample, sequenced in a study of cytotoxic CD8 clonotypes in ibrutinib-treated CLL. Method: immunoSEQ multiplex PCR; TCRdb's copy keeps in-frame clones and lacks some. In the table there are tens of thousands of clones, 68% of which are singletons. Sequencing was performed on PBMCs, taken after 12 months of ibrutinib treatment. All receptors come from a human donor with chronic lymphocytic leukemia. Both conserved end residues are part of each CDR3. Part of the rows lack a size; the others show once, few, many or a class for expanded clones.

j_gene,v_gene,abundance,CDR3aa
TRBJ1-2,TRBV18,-,CASSPPSRGQNYGYTF
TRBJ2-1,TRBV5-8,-,CASSQDRSSYNEQFF
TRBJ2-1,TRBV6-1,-,CASSEAVSSSYNEQFF
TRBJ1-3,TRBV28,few,CASSFSLSSGNTIYF
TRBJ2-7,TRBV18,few,CASSPGAGDYEQYF
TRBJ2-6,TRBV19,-,CASKLNSGANVLTF
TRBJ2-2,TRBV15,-,CATSRRGTTNTGELFF
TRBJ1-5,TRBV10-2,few,CASSRDSKNQPQHF
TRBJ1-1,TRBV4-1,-,CASSQVQGMIAEAFF
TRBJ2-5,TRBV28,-,CASKGGAFETQYF
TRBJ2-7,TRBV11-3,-,CASSPLADSYEQYF
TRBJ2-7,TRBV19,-,CASSTIGKPPYEQYF
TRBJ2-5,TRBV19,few,CASSLPGRPQETQYF
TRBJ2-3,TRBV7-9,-,CASSLAGQGLSTDTQYF
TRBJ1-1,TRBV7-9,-,CASSRVLRAGGTEAFF
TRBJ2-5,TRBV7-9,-,CASSTVWPPETQYF
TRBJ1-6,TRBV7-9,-,CASSPAPSPLHF
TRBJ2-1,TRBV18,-,CASSPQQLRGLNNEQFF
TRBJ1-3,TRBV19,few,CASREDRLGNTIYF
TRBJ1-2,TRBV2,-,CASSRDPLYGYTF
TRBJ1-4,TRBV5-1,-,CASSRGATNEKLFF
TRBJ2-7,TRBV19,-,CASSIGGETGADEQYF
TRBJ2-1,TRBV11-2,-,CASSPGQGRYNEQFF
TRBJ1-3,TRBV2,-,CASSETASGNTIYF
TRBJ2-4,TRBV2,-,CASRSENIQYF
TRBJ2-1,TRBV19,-,CASSIVGGYNEQFF
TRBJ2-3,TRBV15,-,CATRAPATGSEDTQYF
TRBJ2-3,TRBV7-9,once,CASSQPASGADTQYF
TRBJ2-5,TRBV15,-,CATSRDSGWEETQYF
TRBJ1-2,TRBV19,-,CASNSWGSNYGYTF
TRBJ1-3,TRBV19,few,CASSSETGRRNTIYF
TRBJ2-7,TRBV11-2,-,CASSQEGGYEQYF
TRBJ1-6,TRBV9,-,CASSAWDGSSSYNSPLHF
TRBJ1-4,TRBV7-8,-,CASSLTIGWEKLFF
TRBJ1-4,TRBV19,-,CASKDRDNEKLFF
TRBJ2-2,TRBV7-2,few,CASSLVTSGTGELFF
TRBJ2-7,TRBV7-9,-,CASSLSGQGFYEQYF
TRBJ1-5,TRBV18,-,CASSPLRTADSNQPQHF
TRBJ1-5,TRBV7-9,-,CASSGQGNQPQHF
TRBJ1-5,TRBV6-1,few,CASSEAGGMYQPQHF
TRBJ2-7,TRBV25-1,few,CASSAPGLEYEQYF
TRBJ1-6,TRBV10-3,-,CAISETRANSPPHF
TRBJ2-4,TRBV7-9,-,CASSTYRASKNIQYF
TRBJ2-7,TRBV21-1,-,CASSIDRDGSYEQYF
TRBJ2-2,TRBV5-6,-,CASSLAGGSANTGELFF
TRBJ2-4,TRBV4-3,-,CASSHREGGKNIQYF
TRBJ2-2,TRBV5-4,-,CASSLDRGTGELFF
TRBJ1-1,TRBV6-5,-,CASSYRGSQGTEAFF